The 15 T cell receptor beta chains below all came from one sample that was sequenced in a study of control samples from healthy donors and cancer patients. The repertoire was sequenced with immunoSEQ multiplex PCR; TCRdb's copy has only in-frame clones and lacks some. In the table there are approximately 110,000 clones, 90% of which are singletons. The sample comprised blood. All receptors derive from a human donor in good health. The donor label of this sample is uncertain.

This sequence joins TRBV30 and TRBJ1-3; D not certain. The CDR3 sequence is 16 residues long. CDR1 is GTSNPN, CDR2 SVGIG, per germline (reference sequence). V lost 2 bases and J 4 bases, leaving 18 bases between the germline ends. The CDR3 region has the DNA TGTGCCTGGAGTTTACCATCCCCTTCGGGAGGAAACACCATATATTTT. It encodes CAWSLPSPSGGNTIYF.

This chain joins TRBV7-2 and TRBJ1-3; 8 positions agree with TRBD1. CDR1 is SGHTA and CDR2 is FQGNSA in the germline V gene. V shed 0 bases and J 4 bases; nucleotides not matched to a gene: 5. The CDR3 covers 16 residues. The CDR3 region has the DNA TGTGCCAGCAGCTTAGCGCAGGGGGCGAGAGGAAACACCATATATTTT. Translation: CASSLAQGARGNTIYF. Together with reference TRBV7-2 and TRBJ1-3, the CDR3 gives the full variable domain: GAGVSQSPSNKVTEKGKDVELRCDPISGHTALYWYRQSLGQGLEFLIYFQGNSAPDKSGLPSDRFSAERTGGSVSTLTIQRTQQEDSAVYLCASSLAQGARGNTIYFGEGSWLTVV.

The rearrangement links TRBV6-5 to TRBJ2-7; D perhaps matches TRBD1 (6 bases). The CDR3 length is 12 residues. Trimming stripped 6 bases from V and 2 bases from J, with 8 bases between. CDR1 MNHEY and CDR2 SVGAGI come from the germline V gene. CDR3 DNA: TGTGCCAGCAGGGGGGACACCTACGAGCAGTACTTC. It yields the protein CASRGDTYEQYF.

CDR3 residues: CAVSGLQGEETQYF. The DNA of the CDR3 is TGTGCCGTCTCGGGCCTTCAGGGGGAAGAGACCCAGTACTTC. V gene TRBV19 combines with J gene TRBJ2-5; 7 nucleotides agree with TRBD1. Germline assignment: CDR1 LNHDA and CDR2 SQIVND (reference sequence). This CDR3 contains 14 residues. J was trimmed by 3 bases and V by 11 bases; bases with no gene match: 12.

In DNA, the CDR3 is TGTGCCAGCAGGAAAGGGAGACAGGGTGGTCAGCCCCAGCATTTT. It specifies CASRKGRQGGQPQHF. The chain employs TRBV6-5 and TRBJ1-5, with TRBD1 matching 7 bases. This CDR3 comprises 15 residues. Germline trimming cut 6 bases from V and 6 bases from J; bases unmatched to any gene: 11. CDR1 MNHEY and CDR2 SVGAGI come from the germline V gene.

The chain couples TRBV12-5 to TRBJ2-3, with D maybe TRBD1 (6 bases). Trimming left V 5 bases short and J 6 bases short, with 18 bases between. CDR3 length: 15 amino acids. Germline lookup yields CDR1 LGHNT and CDR2 FRNRAP. The CDR3: CASGTGIMQLDTQYF. The CDR3 DNA follows: TGTGCTAGTGGTACAGGGATAATGCAGTTGGATACGCAGTATTTT.

V is TRBV19 and J is TRBJ1-4; 7 bases are a match to TRBD1. Germline lookup yields CDR1 LNHDA and CDR2 SQIVND (reference sequence). The CDR3 is 17 amino acids. Trimming cost V 2 bases and J 0 bases; bases outside gene matches: 6. CDR3 sequence: CASSISQGRATNEKLFF. CDR3 nucleotides: TGTGCCAGTAGTATATCACAGGGGCGTGCAACTAATGAAAAACTGTTTTTT.

The table lists this clone with a count of one. This chain connects TRBV6-5 to TRBJ2-2; 8 bases match TRBD1. V lost 1 base and J lost 2; bases outside the gene matches: 3. This CDR3 region has 16 residues. The germline CDR1 and CDR2 sequences are MNHEY and SVGAGI. The CDR3 sequence is CASSYFSGGNTGELFF. The CDR3 nucleotides read TGTGCCAGCAGTTACTTCTCAGGGGGCAACACCGGGGAGCTGTTTTTT.

The chain is built from TRBV24-1 and TRBJ2-1; TRBD1 matches at 9 bases. V lost 11 bases, J lost 5 bases, and 6 bases stayed unmatched. CDR1 KGHDR and CDR2 SFDVKD come from the germline V gene. The CDR3 is 13 residues long. As DNA, the CDR3 is TGTGCCAGCGGGACAGGGTCCCACAATGAGCAGTTCTTC. It specifies CASGTGSHNEQFF.

J is TRBJ1-2 and V is TRBV24-1, with D perhaps matching TRBD1 (6 bases). This CDR3 contains 15 residues. V shed 5 bases and J shed 2 bases, with 14 bases lying between them. Germline V gives CDR1 KGHDR, CDR2 SFDVKD. CDR3 sequence: CATSGLVRGNYGYTF. CDR3 sequence (DNA): TGTGCCACCAGTGGCCTCGTCAGGGGCAACTATGGCTACACCTTC.

The chain has TRBV7-3 and TRBJ2-5; the D is unclear. CDR3 length: 17 amino acids. V was pared by 4 bases and J by 2 bases, with 20 bases between. The germline V gene encodes CDR1 SGHTA and CDR2 FQGTGA. The CDR3 DNA follows: TGTGCCAGCAGCTCCTTTAACGGCATAAAGGCACAAGAGACCCAGTACTTC. This codes for CASSSFNGIKAQETQYF. Using reference TRBV7-3 and TRBJ2-5 for the parts outside the CDR3, the full variable domain is GAGVSQTPSNKVTEKGKYVELRCDPISGHTALYWYRQSLGQGPEFLIYFQGTGAADDSGLPNDRFFAVRPEGSVSTLKIQRTERGDSAVYLCASSSFNGIKAQETQYFGPGTRLLVL.

In regard to this clone: Relative to the germline gene, one junction end is altered; a read error may explain this. The chain links TRBV24-1 to TRBJ1-6; no clear D. Germline V CDR1 and CDR2: KGHDR, SFDVKD. CDR3 size: 13 residues. The CDR3 coding sequence is TGTGCCACCAGTGCCACCAATAACTCACCCCTCCACTTT. Protein product: CATSATNNSPLHF.

The genes are TRBV2 and TRBJ2-7; D is undetermined. The CDR3 sequence is 12 residues long. CDR1 SNHLY and CDR2 FYNNEI come from the germline V gene. V was clipped by 6 bases and J by 3 bases, with 9 bases between them. CDR3: CASSVQGYEQYF. Here the CDR3 DNA reads TGTGCCAGCAGCGTACAAGGCTACGAGCAGTACTTC.

The chain employs TRBV6-5 and TRBJ1-3; D is uncertain. Between the trimmed V and J ends, which lost 8 bases and 2 bases, there was a span of 16 bases. The CDR3 runs 15 residues. The germline CDR1 and CDR2 sequences are MNHEY and SVGAGI. The CDR3 here is CASHAGPLTGNTIYF. As DNA, the CDR3 is TGTGCCAGCCACGCTGGACCACTAACTGGAAACACCATATATTTT.

This CDR3 reads CASSKGPTPSPSIYGYTF. In DNA form, the CDR3 reads TGTGCCAGCAGCAAAGGACCGACACCCAGTCCTTCTATCTACGGCTACACCTTC. This chain uses TRBV21-1 with TRBJ1-2; the table's D call of TRBD1 was not tested on the DNA. TRBV21-1 counts as a pseudogene. The CDR3 has 18 residues.